This entry lists 29 T cell receptor beta chains sequenced from one sample in a study of blood T cell repertoires in COVID-19. Here immunoSEQ multiplex PCR was the method, and the copy in TCRdb shows in-frame clones only, minus some. The sample has about 280,000 clones; 70% to 90% are singletons. Sample: peripheral blood. The receptors shown here come from a man in his forties or fifties with active or convalescent COVID-19.

V and J are TRBV9 and TRBJ2-7; possibly TRBD1 for D (5 bases). The CDR3 length is 13 residues. Germline CDR1 SGDLS, CDR2 YYNGEE. Trimming stripped 3 bases from V and 4 bases from J, with 11 bases between. The CDR3 DNA reads as TGTGCCAGCAGCGGAACCCAGGGATACGAGCAGTACTTC. It encodes CASSGTQGYEQYF.

V gene TRBV11-2 combines with J gene TRBJ2-3; 12 bases align to TRBD2. The V and J ends lost 4 bases and 5 bases, in that order; junction bases with no gene match: 7. The CDR3 covers 16 residues. Per the germline V gene, CDR1 is SGHAT and CDR2 is FQNNGV. The CDR3 DNA sequence: TGTGCCAGCAGCTCGCCTAGCGGGAGGGCTGGAGATACGCAGTATTTT. Its protein product is CASSSPSGRAGDTQYF.

The J gene is TRBJ1-1, the V gene TRBV6-2 or TRBV6-3, with a possible D match to TRBD1 (6 bases). The germline V and J ends were trimmed by 0 bases and 2 bases, with 22 bases remaining between them. Germline CDR1 reads MNHEY; CDR2 reads SVGEGT. This CDR3 is 19 amino acids long. The DNA for the CDR3 is TGTGCCAGCAGTTACTCGGTGATAATTGTACTGGACAGTAACACTGAAGCTTTCTTT. Translating it yields CASSYSVIIVLDSNTEAFF.

The V call is TRBV7-8, the J call TRBJ2-1; possible D gene TRBD2, 6 bases. This CDR3 is built from 13 residues. Germline V gene sequence: CDR1 SGHVS, CDR2 FQNEAQ. Trimming shortened V by 6 bases and J by 9 bases, and 15 bases separated the two germline ends. The CDR3 reads CASSPDYRVEQFF. The CDR3 region has the DNA TGTGCCAGCAGTCCGGACTATCGGGTTGAGCAGTTCTTC.

This rearrangement joins TRBV15 to TRBJ1-5, with 7 bases matching TRBD1. The length of the CDR3 is 14 residues. Trimming at V came to 0 bases and at J to 6 bases, leaving 2 bases not matched to a gene. The germline V gene encodes CDR1 LNHNV and CDR2 YYDKDF (reference sequence). The CDR3: CATSRDYRGQPQHF. In DNA, the CDR3 is TGTGCCACCAGCAGAGATTACAGGGGTCAGCCCCAGCATTTT.

This chain uses TRBV30 with TRBJ1-2, with 10 bases matching TRBD1. Germline CDR1 and CDR2: GTSNPN and SVGIG (reference sequence). The CDR3 covers 14 residues. Germline trimming cut 1 base from V and 2 bases from J; bases unmatched to any gene: 1. CDR3 region: CAWSGDRGNYGYTF. CDR3 DNA: TGTGCCTGGAGTGGGGACAGGGGAAACTATGGCTACACCTTC.

This chain joins TRBV6-6 and TRBJ1-3, with unresolved D. V was clipped by 5 bases and J by 4 bases, with 12 bases between them. CDR1 is MNHNY, CDR2 SVGAGI, per germline (reference sequence). The CDR3 extends over 14 amino acids. CDR3 protein: CASSLGVSGNTIYF. For the CDR3, the DNA is TGTGCCAGCAGTCTCGGGGTTTCGGGAAACACCATATATTTT.

V is TRBV6-5 and J is TRBJ1-2, with unresolved D. There are 13 residues in the CDR3. Germline V gives CDR1 MNHEY, CDR2 SVGAGI. V was pared by 3 bases and J by 8 bases, with 13 bases between. In DNA form, the CDR3 reads TGTGCCAGCAGTTATTTCCGGACTAGGGGCTACACCTTC. This codes for CASSYFRTRGYTF.

V is TRBV5-4 and J is TRBJ2-1; 7 positions agree with TRBD1. With V trimmed by 4 bases and J by 7 bases, 8 bases remained unmatched. Germline values: CDR1 SGHNT, CDR2 YYREEE (reference sequence). This CDR3 is 14 amino acids long. The CDR3 loop is CASSAPGRGNEQFF. Here the CDR3 DNA reads TGTGCCAGCAGCGCCCCGGGCAGGGGGAATGAGCAGTTCTTC.

Written as DNA, the CDR3 is TGTGCCAGCAGCCTCCACCGGGACAGTAACACCGGGGAGCTGTTTTTT. This translates into CASSLHRDSNTGELFF. This chain uses TRBV7-9 with TRBJ2-2; 7 bases are shared with TRBD1. Losses at the gene ends were 5 bases for V and 2 bases for J; bases not matched to a gene: 8. This CDR3 has 16 amino acids. The germline gives CDR1 SEHNR, CDR2 FQNEAQ (reference sequence).

The chain uses TRBV6-2 or TRBV6-3 and TRBJ1-2; unclear D gene. Germline lookup yields CDR1 MNHEY and CDR2 SVGEGT. This CDR3 spans 12 amino acids. V was clipped by 2 bases and J by 5 bases, with 6 bases between them. CDR3 nucleotide sequence: TGTGCCAGCAGTTACCCTTTTTATGGCTACACCTTC. It codes for CASSYPFYGYTF.

This clone has only a few counts. The V gene is TRBV2, the J gene TRBJ1-5; possible D gene TRBD1, 5 bases. Germline-derived CDR1 and CDR2 are SNHLY and FYNNEI. V lost 5 bases and J lost 3, with 14 bases in between. The CDR3 consists of 15 residues. Here the CDR3 reads CASSSSGGINQPQHF. Written as DNA, the CDR3 is TGTGCCAGCAGTTCCTCGGGGGGGATCAATCAGCCCCAGCATTTT.

This clone has just one count. The J gene is TRBJ2-1, the V gene TRBV7-2; a weak D match, TRBD2 (6 bases). CDR3 length equals 16 residues. Germline CDR1 reads SGHTA; CDR2 reads FQGNSA. The ends were cut back, 1 base at V and 5 bases at J, with 15 bases in the middle. Here the CDR3 reads CASSLGPGVVDNEQFF. The DNA for the CDR3 is TGTGCCAGCAGCTTAGGGCCGGGGGTGGTGGACAATGAGCAGTTCTTC.

The V gene is TRBV10-3, the J gene TRBJ2-1, with 9 bases lining up with TRBD1. The CDR3 consists of 17 residues. From germline, CDR1 is ENHRY and CDR2 SYGVKD. With 6 bases clipped from V and 8 bases from J, the junction kept 17 bases outside the gene matches. CDR3 loop: CAISPNRGQASQYEQFF. CDR3 DNA: TGTGCCATCAGCCCAAACAGGGGGCAGGCTTCACAATATGAGCAGTTCTTC.

The rearrangement links TRBV19 to TRBJ2-3, with 8 bases aligning to TRBD2. From germline, CDR1 is LNHDA and CDR2 SQIVND (reference sequence). The CDR3 totals 14 residues. With 9 bases clipped from V and 1 base from J, the junction kept 6 bases outside the gene matches. CDR3: CASKREGGTDTQYF. Here the CDR3 DNA reads TGTGCCAGCAAACGGGAGGGTGGCACAGATACGCAGTATTTT.

The chain has TRBV30 and TRBJ1-5, with D hard to call. Trimming took off 4 bases at V and 0 bases at J, with 10 bases between the two ends. Per germline, CDR1 GTSNPN and CDR2 SVGIG (reference sequence). This CDR3 region has 14 residues. For the CDR3, the DNA is TGTGCCTGGAAGTCTCGCTATAGCAATCAGCCCCAGCATTTT. Translating it yields CAWKSRYSNQPQHF.

This clone occurred a few times. The V gene is TRBV7-2, the J gene TRBJ2-7, with TRBD2 identical over 7 bases. The CDR3 extends over 16 amino acids. CDR1 and CDR2 (germline): SGHTA, FQGNSA. The ends lost 1 base at V and 7 bases at J; junction bases unmatched: 13. DNA for the CDR3: TGTGCCAGCAGCTTAGAGAGGCGGGAGCGGGTCGGGGAGCAGTACTTC. Translation: CASSLERRERVGEQYF. Complete variable domain (other parts from reference TRBV7-2 and TRBJ2-7): GAGVSQSPSNKVTEKGKDVELRCDPISGHTALYWYRQSLGQGLEFLIYFQGNSAPDKSGLPSDRFSAERTGGSVSTLTIQRTQQEDSAVYLCASSLERRERVGEQYFGPGTRLTVT.

This rearrangement joins TRBV28 to TRBJ1-3; D remains unclear. Germline CDR1 and CDR2: MDHEN and SYDVKM. Trimming shortened V by 1 base and J by 5 bases, and 12 bases separated the two germline ends. The length of the CDR3 is 15 residues. The CDR3 reads CASSLSGGRRNTIYF. CDR3 coding DNA: TGTGCCAGCAGTTTATCGGGTGGTCGTAGAAACACCATATATTTT.

The gene calls are TRBV3-1 (or the pseudogene TRBV3-2) and TRBJ1-2; TRBD1 agrees at 9 bases. The CDR3 consists of 15 residues. V was pared by 0 bases and J by 4 bases, with 3 bases of the junction left unmatched. From germline, CDR1 is LGHDT and CDR2 YNNKEL (reference sequence). CDR3 bases: TGTGCCAGCAGCCAAGATGGGACAGGGAGCTATGGCTACACCTTC. Translating it yields CASSQDGTGSYGYTF.

The V gene is TRBV28, the J gene TRBJ1-4, with D possibly being TRBD1 (6 bases). The V and J ends lost 3 bases and 6 bases respectively, with 14 bases between them. There are 15 residues in the CDR3. The V gene's germline CDR1 is MDHEN and CDR2 SYDVKM. The CDR3 coding sequence is TGTGCCAGCAGTTTGGGGGCAGGGGTCGATGAAAAACTGTTTTTT. This translates into CASSLGAGVDEKLFF.

The chain joins TRBV3-1 (or the pseudogene TRBV3-2) to TRBJ1-5; TRBD1 matches 7 bases. Germline V gene lookup returns CDR1 LGHDT and CDR2 YNNKEL (reference sequence). The V gene end was trimmed by 3 bases and the J gene end by 3 bases; junction bases not matched to a gene: 11. CDR3 length: 17 residues. For the CDR3, the DNA is TGTGCCAGCAGCCAGAGCCTTACAGGGGCGGTCAATCAGCCCCAGCATTTT. Protein: CASSQSLTGAVNQPQHF.

The chain has TRBV12-5 and TRBJ2-1; no clear D. The CDR3 is made up of 14 amino acids. Per the germline V gene, CDR1 is LGHNT and CDR2 is FRNRAP. The germline V and J ends were trimmed by 2 bases and 8 bases, with 13 bases remaining between them. CDR3: CASGLPRVAHEQFF. The CDR3 coding sequence is TGTGCTAGTGGTTTGCCCCGGGTTGCTCATGAGCAGTTCTTC.

Here the CDR3 DNA reads TGTGCCAGCAGCAAAGGGGGTGGGCGACAGTCACATGAAAAACTGTTTTTT. Protein sequence: CASSKGGGRQSHEKLFF. The V and J genes are TRBV21-1 and TRBJ1-4; the table's D gene call, TRBD1, was not cross checked with the DNA. TRBV21-1 is given as a pseudogene. The CDR3 is 17 amino acids.

This chain uses TRBV10-3 with TRBJ1-5; no definite D call. Trimming took off 3 bases at V and 0 bases at J, with 6 bases between the two ends. Germline-derived CDR1 and CDR2 are ENHRY and SYGVKD. The CDR3 is 14 amino acids. CDR3 loop: CAISEEASNQPQHF. The DNA of the CDR3 is TGTGCCATCAGTGAAGAGGCTAGCAATCAGCCCCAGCATTTT.

This sequence joins TRBV27 and TRBJ1-1; 8 positions match TRBD1. The CDR3 runs to 14 residues. The ends lost 4 bases at V and 6 bases at J; junction bases unmatched: 7. Germline V gives CDR1 MNHEY, CDR2 SMNVEV (reference sequence). CDR3 coding DNA: TGTGCCAGCAGTTCGGCGGACAGGGTAGCTGAAGCTTTCTTT. It codes for CASSSADRVAEAFF.

The chain couples TRBV19 to TRBJ1-6; perhaps TRBD1 as D (5 bases). This CDR3 has 13 amino acids. Germline V gene lookup returns CDR1 LNHDA and CDR2 SQIVND (reference sequence). V gave up 5 bases and J gave up 10 bases, with 12 bases separating them. The CDR3 protein is CASSPGVASPLHF. For the CDR3, the DNA is TGTGCCAGTAGTCCGGGGGTTGCCTCACCCCTCCACTTT.

The V and J genes are TRBV4-2 and TRBJ2-7; 7 bases agree with TRBD1. The CDR3 runs to 16 residues. The V gene end was trimmed by 0 bases and the J gene end by 2 bases; junction bases not matched to a gene: 7. CDR1 LGHNA and CDR2 YNFKEQ come from the germline V gene. The DNA of the CDR3 is TGTGCCAGCAGCCAAGAATGGACAGGTCTCGCCTACGAGCAGTACTTC. This encodes CASSQEWTGLAYEQYF.

The rearrangement links TRBV6-1 to TRBJ1-5; 12 nucleotides match TRBD1. The V gene end was trimmed by 4 bases and the J gene end by 7 bases; junction bases not matched to a gene: 8. CDR1 is MNHNS, CDR2 SASEGT, per germline. CDR3 length: 16 residues. This CDR3 reads CASSARTGTGGQPQHF. CDR3 coding DNA: TGTGCCAGCAGTGCCCGAACCGGGACAGGGGGCCAGCCCCAGCATTTT.

In its sample, this clone was seen once. CDR3 DNA: TGTGCCAGCAGCCAATTAGAGGGGACTCGTAGGGTGGGGCAGTTCTTC. Protein sequence: CASSQLEGTRRVGQFF. The chain joins TRBV3-1 (or the pseudogene TRBV3-2) to TRBJ2-1; possibly TRBD2 for D (6 bases). Germline lookup yields CDR1 LGHDT and CDR2 YNNKEL (reference sequence). The CDR3 contains 16 residues. The ends were cut back, 2 bases at V and 12 bases at J, with 23 bases in the middle.